The 26 T cell receptor beta chains presented below share a single source sample, sequenced in a study of shared clonotypes between healthy human individuals. The data were produced by immunoSEQ multiplex PCR, yet TCRdb's version contains in-frame clones alone and is incomplete. The sample carries approximately 2.3 million clones, over 90% recorded once. The sample consisted of naive CD4+ T cells from PBMCs. The subset denotes: CD45RA+ positively selected. The receptors originated from a man younger than 30 in good health. Some clones in this sample may be carry-over from other donors' samples.

With regard to this clone: The same CDR3 is also encoded by other DNA sequences in this sample. The J gene is TRBJ1-1, the V gene TRBV5-1; no definite D call. Germline loops: CDR1 SGHRS, CDR2 YFSETQ. V was shortened by 0 bases and J by 1 base, with 7 bases between the two germline ends. This CDR3 is 14 amino acids long. CDR3 coding DNA: TGCGCCAGCAGCTTGGATGCGGGGAACACTGAAGCTTTCTTT. This codes for CASSLDAGNTEAFF.

The chain combines TRBV7-2 with TRBJ2-7; 13 nucleotides agree with TRBD2. The CDR3 length is 15 residues. V dropped 5 bases and J dropped 3; count of bases not matched to a gene: 4. From germline, CDR1 is SGHTA and CDR2 FQGNSA. CDR3 sequence reads: CASSQTSGGIYEQYF. The CDR3 DNA follows: TGTGCCAGCAGCCAGACTAGCGGGGGGATCTACGAGCAGTACTTC.

This clone was seen more than once but under ten times. The genes are TRBV27 and TRBJ2-1, with a tentative D call TRBD2 (5 bases). CDR1 and CDR2 from the germline V gene are MNHEY and SMNVEV (reference sequence). The V end lost 8 bases, the J end lost 3 bases, and 11 bases lay between the germline ends. The CDR3 length is 13 residues. The CDR3 DNA reads as TGTGCCAGCTGGCGGACTGGCTACAATGAGCAGTTCTTC. Translating it yields CASWRTGYNEQFF.

The chain has TRBV11-3 and TRBJ2-5; D is undetermined. Germline V CDR1 and CDR2: SGHNT, YENEEA. The CDR3 loop spans 12 amino acids. Trimming removed 5 bases from V and 5 bases from J, with 9 bases in between. Here the CDR3 DNA reads TGTGCCAGCAGCCCCGACGCCGAGACCCAGTACTTC. It codes for CASSPDAETQYF.

This rearrangement joins TRBV30 to TRBJ1-1; D might be TRBD1 (6 bases). Germline loops: CDR1 GTSNPN, CDR2 SVGIG (reference sequence). The CDR3 sequence is 12 residues long. V was trimmed by 6 bases and J by 8 bases, leaving 16 bases between them. The CDR3 bases are TGTGCCTGTACTGACAGGCCTGGGGAAGCTTTCTTT. Its protein product is CACTDRPGEAFF.

The CDR3 DNA reads TGTGCCAGCAGCTTGGGGGTGAACTATGGCTACACCTTC. It is translated as CASSLGVNYGYTF. The chain uses TRBV5-5 and TRBJ1-2; D ambiguous. Between the trimmed V and J ends, which lost 0 bases and 2 bases, there was a span of 5 bases. Germline V lookup: CDR1 SGHKS, CDR2 YYEKEE (reference sequence). The CDR3 length is 13 residues.

The gene calls are TRBV7-3 and TRBJ2-5; D unclear. This CDR3 has 14 amino acids. In germline, CDR1 is SGHTA, CDR2 FQGTGA. The ends were cut back, 5 bases at V and 4 bases at J, with 14 bases in the middle. Written as DNA, the CDR3 is TGTGCCAGCAGCCAGTGGGCATCCCCAGAGACCCAGTACTTC. This encodes CASSQWASPETQYF.

V usage is TRBV2 and J usage is TRBJ2-1, with 7 bases identical to TRBD1. In germline, CDR1 is SNHLY, CDR2 FYNNEI. V lost 8 bases, J lost 4 bases, and 8 bases stayed unmatched. This CDR3 spans 14 amino acids. CDR3 DNA sequence: TGTGCCAGCGCAAACAGGGGAACATACAATGAGCAGTTCTTC. Amino acids: CASANRGTYNEQFF.

V and J are TRBV7-3 and TRBJ2-7; 9 nucleotides match TRBD2. From germline, CDR1 is SGHTA and CDR2 FQGTGA. Germline trimming cut 2 bases from V and 1 base from J; bases unmatched to any gene: 3. The CDR3 has 15 amino acids. The CDR3 bases are TGTGCCAGCAGCTTAGGTAGCGGGGGATCCTACGAGCAGTACTTC. This encodes CASSLGSGGSYEQYF.

The chain is built from TRBV5-1 and TRBJ1-2, with a tentative D call TRBD1 (5 bases). The V gene lost 4 bases and the J gene lost 8 bases, with 12 bases spanning the gap. This CDR3 spans 12 amino acids. Germline assignment: CDR1 SGHRS and CDR2 YFSETQ. The CDR3 here is CASSPQGLGYTF. CDR3 coding DNA: TGCGCCAGCAGCCCTCAGGGTTTAGGCTACACCTTC.

This CDR3 reads CASSQDYLQNQPQHF. CDR3 coding DNA: TGTGCCAGCAGCCAAGATTACCTTCAAAATCAGCCCCAGCATTTT. The chain employs TRBV4-2 and TRBJ1-5, with unresolved D. The CDR3 has 15 residues. The ends were cut back, 0 bases at V and 4 bases at J, with 10 bases in the middle. Germline V gene data show CDR1 as LGHNA and CDR2 as YNFKEQ.

The genes are TRBV4-3 and TRBJ1-3; 7 bases map to TRBD1. Germline V CDR1 and CDR2: LGHNA, YSLEER. This CDR3 region has 17 residues. The J segment lost 3 bases and the V segment lost 0 bases, leaving 8 bases of the junction unmatched. CDR3 coding DNA: TGCGCCAGCAGCCAAGATCGTTGGCAGGGGGGTGGAAACACCATATATTTT. This codes for CASSQDRWQGGGNTIYF.

CDR3 sequence: CASTPSPGLPSYEQYF. CDR3 nucleotide sequence: TGTGCCAGCACTCCCTCCCCGGGACTTCCGTCCTACGAGCAGTACTTC. The rearrangement uses TRBV2 and TRBJ2-7; D possibly corresponds to TRBD2 (6 bases). The V gene lost 7 bases and the J gene lost 1 base, with 20 bases spanning the gap. This CDR3 region has 16 residues. Germline CDR1 reads SNHLY; CDR2 reads FYNNEI.

This rearrangement joins TRBV28 to TRBJ2-4; no definite D call. Germline V gene sequence: CDR1 MDHEN, CDR2 SYDVKM. This CDR3 contains 15 residues. Between the trimmed V and J ends, which lost 3 bases and 7 bases, there was a span of 16 bases. The CDR3 sequence is CASSLGRPVGNIQYF. DNA for the CDR3: TGTGCCAGCAGTTTGGGTCGCCCCGTAGGGAACATTCAGTACTTC.

The genes are TRBV7-9 and TRBJ1-2; D perhaps matches TRBD1 (5 bases). Trimming removed 5 bases from V and 2 bases from J, with 15 bases in between. CDR3 length: 15 residues. CDR1 is SEHNR, CDR2 FQNEAQ, per germline (reference sequence). This chain's CDR3 is CASSAGNLDNYGYTF. DNA of the CDR3: TGTGCCAGCAGCGCAGGGAATCTGGACAACTATGGCTACACCTTC.

This chain uses TRBV28 with TRBJ2-5; D tentatively fits TRBD1 or TRBD2 (6 bases each). V lost 3 bases to trimming and J lost 2 bases, with 10 bases between them. The CDR3 runs to 14 residues. CDR1 is MDHEN and CDR2 is SYDVKM in the germline V gene. CDR3 sequence: CASSLPGAQETQYF. The CDR3 bases are TGTGCCAGCAGTTTGCCGGGGGCGCAAGAGACCCAGTACTTC.

The V and J genes are TRBV6-6 and TRBJ2-4; 7 nucleotides align to TRBD2. Germline trimming cut 5 bases from V and 0 bases from J; bases unmatched to any gene: 7. There are 16 residues in the CDR3. Germline CDR1 and CDR2: MNHNY and SVGAGI (reference sequence). The chain's CDR3 is CASSPGGALAKNIQYF. The CDR3 DNA follows: TGTGCCAGCAGTCCGGGGGGAGCCTTAGCCAAAAACATTCAGTACTTC.

The rearrangement joins TRBV11-3 to TRBJ1-1, with D uncertain. The CDR3 totals 12 residues. V was trimmed by 5 bases and J by 3 bases, leaving 7 bases between them. The germline gives CDR1 SGHNT, CDR2 YENEEA. The CDR3 DNA reads as TGTGCCAGCAGCCGGGGTGACACTGAAGCTTTCTTT. Translation gives CASSRGDTEAFF.

The V gene is TRBV29-1, the J gene TRBJ2-2, with 9 nucleotides matching TRBD1. Per the germline V gene, CDR1 is SQVTM and CDR2 is ANQGSEA. CDR3 length equals 13 residues. The trim removed 5 bases at V and 3 bases at J, leaving 1 base unmatched. The CDR3 protein is CSVRTGDTGELFF. Written as DNA, the CDR3 is TGCAGCGTTAGGACAGGGGACACCGGGGAGCTGTTTTTT.

V gene TRBV19 combines with J gene TRBJ2-1; maybe TRBD2 (6 bases). The V end lost 6 bases, the J end lost 6 bases, and 15 bases lay between the germline ends. The CDR3 contains 14 residues. The V gene's germline CDR1 is LNHDA and CDR2 SQIVND (reference sequence). Written as DNA, the CDR3 is TGTGCCAGTAGGATTACGGGACTTCGCAATGAGCAGTTCTTC. Amino acid sequence: CASRITGLRNEQFF.

The rearrangement links TRBV2 to TRBJ1-6; D gene ambiguous. Per the germline V gene, CDR1 is SNHLY and CDR2 is FYNNEI. V lost 7 bases and J lost 9, with 10 bases in between. The CDR3 length is 12 residues. CDR3 loop: CASNQRSSPLHF. The DNA of the CDR3 is TGTGCCAGCAACCAAAGGAGTTCACCCCTCCACTTT.

Of note for this clone: Other nucleotide sequences in the sample specify the same CDR3. V usage is TRBV30 and J usage is TRBJ2-5; D is uncertain. Looked up from germline, CDR1 is GTSNPN and CDR2 is SVGIG (reference sequence). The CDR3 contains 14 residues. The ends were cut back, 0 bases at V and 3 bases at J, with 11 bases in the middle. The CDR3 loop is CAWSVGLAEETQYF. CDR3 nucleotides: TGTGCCTGGAGTGTAGGCCTTGCCGAAGAGACCCAGTACTTC.

Points on this clone: Other DNA sequences from this sample encode an identical CDR3 as well. The genes are TRBV5-4 and TRBJ2-7, with 11 bases lining up with TRBD2. This CDR3 has 15 amino acids. With 4 bases clipped from V and 0 bases from J, the junction kept 3 bases outside the gene matches. Germline CDR1 is SGHNT and CDR2 is YYREEE (reference sequence). Here the CDR3 reads CASSLAGGNSYEQYF. CDR3 coding DNA: TGTGCCAGCAGCCTAGCGGGAGGAAACTCCTACGAGCAGTACTTC.

The chain recombines TRBV19 with TRBJ2-1; TRBD2 matches at 10 bases. CDR3 length equals 20 residues. J lost 1 base, V lost 3 bases, and 15 bases had no gene match. Germline V CDR1 and CDR2: LNHDA, SQIVND (reference sequence). CDR3 sequence: CASSISPAGGLPMSYNEQFF. The CDR3 coding sequence is TGTGCCAGTAGTATCTCCCCAGCGGGAGGGCTACCGATGTCCTACAATGAGCAGTTCTTC.

In regard to this clone: At the DNA level, this CDR3 is encoded by other sequences in the same sample as well. The rearrangement uses TRBV27 and TRBJ2-7; D gene unclear. This CDR3 region has 14 residues. Germline V gene data show CDR1 as MNHEY and CDR2 as SMNVEV (reference sequence). V was trimmed by 0 bases and J by 2 bases, leaving 8 bases between them. CDR3 region: CASSLSDRTYEQYF. In DNA form, the CDR3 reads TGTGCCAGCAGTTTATCGGACCGCACCTACGAGCAGTACTTC.

V usage is TRBV20-1 and J usage is TRBJ2-5; D unresolved. CDR3 size: 11 residues. The ends were cut back, 4 bases at V and 2 bases at J, with 5 bases in the middle. CDR1 and CDR2 from the germline V gene are DFQATT and SNEGSKA (reference sequence). The CDR3 here is CSANSQETQYF. In nucleotides, the CDR3 is TGCAGTGCTAACTCACAAGAGACCCAGTACTTC.